This T cell receptor (beta chain) is drawn from a study of T cell repertoires in cytomegalovirus infection. Study as a whole: In the study, CMV epitopes included recently identified HLA-C-restricted and well-studied HLA-B-restricted ones. From public TCR beta signatures came an indication of both CMV infection and matching HLA type. General observations from the study: The ex vivo response was dominated by HLA-C-restricted CMV-specific TCR beta clonotypes.

TCRdb reanalysed the reads using MiXCR and keeps one entry per CDR3 protein. The data contain hundreds of thousands of distinct CDR3 sequences, approximately 33% of them seen just once; the ten biggest clones take up roughly 18%. Notes on this clonotype: Its antigen is undetermined.

Germline V lookup: CDR1 MDHEN, CDR2 SYDVKM. This CDR3 comprises 16 residues. The V end was cut by 6 bases, the J end by 5 bases, with 22 bases between. V and J are TRBV28 and TRBJ2-5; TRBD2 is a possible D gene (6 bases). This material consisted of cultured PBMCs, taken from culture after CMV antigen stimulation. The TCR originated in a human donor in good health (CMV status not recorded). Some clones in this sample may be carry-over from other donors' samples. CDR3 protein: CASRKDGRGLGETQYF. CDR3 sequence (DNA): TGTGCCAGCAGAAAAGATGGGCGGGGCCTTGGGGAGACCCAGTACTTC.